This record looks at one T cell receptor (beta chain) sequence and its context. The antigen is undetermined. This record belongs to a study of cytomegalovirus exposure and HLA in healthy donors. Overall study results and limits: In a later analysis, HLA-C alleles had the fewest associated TCRs, DRB1 alleles the most. Analyzed later, most CMV-associated TCR beta chains appeared HLA-restricted. The study flagged about 150 TCR beta chains as cytomegalovirus-associated. There were several of the most significant clusters that appeared linked to common viral pathogens in a later analysis.

This CDR3 has 14 residues. V shed 4 bases and J 3 bases; nucleotides not matched to a gene: 3. The germline gives CDR1 SNHLY, CDR2 FYNNEI. Vbeta (60) and Jbeta (13) primers were used in the PCR. The assay was immunoSEQ multiplex PCR, and TCRdb's table has in-frame clones only and misses some. The sample holds about 57,000 clones, 70% to 90% seen once. Sequenced sample: PBMCs. The chain couples TRBV2 to TRBJ1-1; 9 positions agree with TRBD1. This TCR was sampled from a male donor in good health and CMV-seronegative. The DNA of the CDR3 is TGTGCCAGCAGTGGGGACAGGGCTGACACTGAAGCTTTCTTT. This translates into CASSGDRADTEAFF.